This T cell receptor beta chain stems from a study of T cell repertoires and HLA-DP antigens. CDR1 is LNHNV and CDR2 is YYDKDF in the germline V gene (reference sequence). The CDR3 runs 15 residues. Trimming took 3 bases from V and 10 from J; bases not matched to a gene: 6. The method was immunoSEQ multiplex PCR; TCRdb's version includes in-frame clones alone and lacks a portion of them. The sample gives around 100,000 clones, roughly 92% of which show up once; 0.25% to 0.3% is in the top ten. Study-level points and caveats: No separate analysis of naive versus memory CD4+ cells was done.

As regards this clone: Its antigen is not known.

Sequenced material: CD4+ T cells from PBMCs. The chain joins TRBV15 to TRBJ1-6; TRBD1 aligns across 10 bases. This TCR derives from a woman younger than 35 in good health and CMV-seronegative. This chain's CDR3 is CATSSPGTGASPLHF. Here the CDR3 DNA reads TGTGCCACCAGCAGTCCCGGGACAGGGGCCTCACCCCTCCACTTT.